This T cell receptor (beta chain) came from a study of T cell responses to AZD1222 COVID-19 vaccine. Method: immunoSEQ multiplex PCR; TCRdb's copy keeps in-frame clones and lacks some. This sample yields about 120,000 clones, of which approximately 90% are seen a single time; 3.5% belongs to the top ten. The study, taken as a whole, reports: In all cases, repertoires were sampled only after the peak T cell response.

As to this clone: Its matching antigen is unknown.

The CDR3 spans 16 residues. Germline loops: CDR1 SEHNR, CDR2 FQNEAQ (reference sequence). The ends lost 5 bases at V and 7 bases at J; junction bases unmatched: 11. The sample was peripheral blood, taken 28 days after the second AZD1222 dose. The clonotype comes from an adult who received the AZD1222 COVID-19 vaccine. The V call is TRBV7-9, the J call TRBJ2-1; 10 bases line up with TRBD2. Written as DNA, the CDR3 is TGTGCCAGCAGCGCCGTTAGCGGGGGGCTTAGTAATGAGCAGTTCTTC. Protein: CASSAVSGGLSNEQFF. Full variable domain (outside the CDR3, taken from reference TRBV7-9 and TRBJ2-1): DTGVSQNPRHKITKRGQNVTFRCDPISEHNRLYWYRQTLGQGPEFLTYFQNEAQLEKSRLLSDRFSAERPKGSFSTLEIQRTEQGDSAMYLCASSAVSGGLSNEQFFGPGTRLTVL.